Presented here are 25 T cell receptor beta chains from one specimen sequenced in a study of tumor-infiltrating lymphocytes in primary liver carcinoma. Starting material for RNA and DNA co-extraction consisted of roughly 17-31 mg of unsorted bulk tissue. TCR beta cDNA was made from 500 ng total RNA with a constant-region primer. ARM-PCR, slightly modified, supplied the TCR beta libraries through three nested multiplex PCR rounds. The first two PCR rounds, around 11 cycles each, used TRBV1-TRBV30 forward primers and a C-beta reverse primer. TCRdb reanalysed the multiplex PCR reads using MiXCR and keeps one entry per CDR3 protein. The data show some 51,000 distinct CDR3 sequences, 60% to 75% seen once. Sequenced material: liver tumor tissue from sampling region 3. Documented subset: tumor region T3, left-lateral pole. These receptors all stem from a man aged 35 to 55 with primary liver carcinoma and hepatitis B virus infection.

On this clonotype: One junction end disagrees with the germline gene, perhaps due to a read error. The chain joins TRBV10-3 to TRBJ2-5; 12 bases line up with TRBD2. The CDR3 has 18 residues. CDR1 is ENHRY, CDR2 SYGVKD, per germline. The CDR3 nucleotides are TGTGCCATCAGTGAGACCTCTAGCGGGAGGGGATGGCAAGAGACCCAGTGCTTC. This sequence encodes CAISETSSGRGWQETQCF.

V is TRBV7-9 and J is TRBJ1-2; 7 nucleotides align to TRBD1. Germline V CDR1 and CDR2: SEHNR, FQNEAQ (reference sequence). This CDR3 spans 17 amino acids. V gave up 7 bases and J gave up 7 bases; unmatched junction bases: 21. This chain's CDR3 is CASNLLQGTILRSGYTF. DNA of the CDR3: TGTGCCAGCAACCTACTACAGGGGACGATATTGAGGTCTGGCTACACCTTC.

This clonotype appeared a few times. The chain joins TRBV11-2 to TRBJ1-1; TRBD1 matches at 8 bases. The CDR3 sequence is 13 residues long. Germline V gives CDR1 SGHAT, CDR2 FQNNGV. After removal of 5 bases from V and 6 bases from J, the junction contained 5 bases not matched to a gene. For the CDR3, the DNA is TGTGCCAGCAGCCCCTGGACAGGGTCTGAAGCTTTCTTT. Its translation is CASSPWTGSEAFF.

Comments on this clonotype: A junction end diverges from the germline sequence, so it may reflect a read error. The V gene is TRBV4-2, the J gene TRBJ2-2; D may be TRBD2 (6 bases). The CDR3 sequence is 13 residues long. Looked up from germline, CDR1 is LGHNA and CDR2 is YNFKEQ. The CDR3 region has the DNA TGTGGCAGCAGCCATGAAAAGGGCGGGGAGTTGTTTTTT. Protein sequence: CGSSHEKGGELFF.

On this clonotype itself: This is likely a read error, given that the CDR3 carries no conserved phenylalanine or tryptophan at its end. The chain couples TRBV6-5 to TRBJ2-7, with 7 bases aligning to TRBD1. V lost 6 bases, J lost 4 bases, and 9 bases stayed unmatched. Per the germline V gene, CDR1 is MNHEY and CDR2 is SVGAGI. The CDR3 has 14 amino acids. CDR3 bases: TGTGCCAGCAGCCGAGCCGGGACAGATTACGAGCAGTACTCA. Residues: CASSRAGTDYEQYS.

This chain connects TRBV9 to TRBJ2-1; 9 positions agree with TRBD1. Germline trimming cut 5 bases from V and 8 bases from J; bases unmatched to any gene: 2. Looked up from germline, CDR1 is SGDLS and CDR2 is YYNGEE. The CDR3 spans 12 residues. The CDR3 spells CASSYRGHEQFF. The CDR3 region has the DNA TGTGCCAGCAGTTACAGGGGGCATGAGCAGTTCTTC.

By frequency in the sample, this clonotype is large (0.1 to 1%). V is TRBV11-2 and J is TRBJ2-1; maybe TRBD2 (6 bases). The CDR3 has 14 amino acids. V shed 6 bases and J shed 7 bases, with 16 bases lying between them. Germline lookup yields CDR1 SGHAT and CDR2 FQNNGV. The CDR3 spells CASSSAGPGNEQFF. CDR3 DNA: TGTGCCAGCAGTTCAGCGGGCCCTGGGAATGAGCAGTTCTTC.

Turning to this clonotype: The junction departs from the called germline gene at one end, perhaps through a read error. This chain connects TRBV11-2 to TRBJ2-3; D is unclear. The CDR3 is 15 amino acids. The germline gives CDR1 SGHAT, CDR2 FQNNGV. CDR3 residues: CANSQGTPGTDTQYF. The CDR3 region has the DNA TGTGCCAACAGCCAAGGAACTCCAGGCACGGATACGCAGTATTTC.

A word on this clonotype: Given the absence of the conserved phenylalanine or tryptophan at the CDR3 end, a read error is likely. The chain employs TRBV7-9 and TRBJ2-7; D uncertain. The germline CDR1 and CDR2 sequences are SEHNR and FQNEAQ (reference sequence). The CDR3 runs to 13 residues. CDR3 DNA sequence: TGTGTCAGCAGCTTAGCTAGTACCTACGAGCAGTACCTC. This translates into CVSSLASTYEQYL.

Note on this clonotype: A junction boundary mismatches the germline segment, possibly from a read error. This chain uses TRBV11-2 with TRBJ2-7; D gene unclear. Germline CDR1 reads SGHAT; CDR2 reads FQNNGV. This CDR3 has 12 residues. This CDR3 reads CASSSLQVEQYF. CDR3 coding DNA: TGCGCCAGCAGCTCGTTGCAGGTCGAACAGTACTTC.

V usage is TRBV19 and J usage is TRBJ2-2; D is perhaps TRBD2 (6 bases). V was cut by 5 bases and J by 6 bases, with 10 bases left in between. The germline gives CDR1 LNHDA, CDR2 SQIVND (reference sequence). There are 13 residues in the CDR3. The DNA for the CDR3 is TGTGCCAGTAGTCAGGCGGGGCCCGGGGAGCTGTTTTTT. This translates into CASSQAGPGELFF.

This clonotype is deemed medium-sized. The chain uses TRBV11-2 and TRBJ2-5; D unclear. The CDR3 spans 14 residues. V lost 1 base, J lost 5 bases, and 11 bases lay in between. Germline V gene lookup returns CDR1 SGHAT and CDR2 FQNNGV. The CDR3 region is CASSLVRNGETQYF. CDR3 DNA: TGTGCCAGCAGCTTAGTCAGGAACGGTGAGACCCAGTACTTC.

This clonotype was seen a handful of times. This may stem from a read error, because a much larger clone lies one nucleotide away. The V gene is TRBV28, the J gene TRBJ2-1; D is ambiguous. Trimming took off 6 bases at V and 4 bases at J, with 10 bases between the two ends. CDR1 and CDR2 from the germline V gene are MDHEN and SYDVKM. The CDR3 is 13 residues long. The CDR3 DNA is TGTGCCAGCAGGTCGGAGCTGTACAATGAGCAGTTCTTC. It is translated as CASRSELYNEQFF.

The genes are TRBV20-1 and TRBJ2-3, with D perhaps matching TRBD2 (5 bases). This CDR3 has 14 amino acids. Looked up from germline, CDR1 is DFQATT and CDR2 is SNEGSKA (reference sequence). The V gene lost 5 bases and the J gene lost 1 base, with 13 bases spanning the gap. CDR3 loop: CSAQGADGTDTQYF. The CDR3 DNA is TGCAGTGCTCAAGGAGCGGATGGCACAGATACGCAGTATTTT.

As regards this clonotype: This may come from a read error, since a much larger clone is one base off. This rearrangement joins TRBV9 to TRBJ2-6, with a tentative D call TRBD1 (5 bases). CDR1 and CDR2 (germline): SGDLS, YYNGEE. The CDR3 is 15 amino acids. This chain's CDR3 is CASSYTGAGANVPTF. As DNA, the CDR3 is TGTGCCAGCAGCTACACAGGCGCTGGGGCCAACGTCCCGACTTTC.

J is TRBJ1-4 and V is TRBV11-2, with D tentatively TRBD1 (5 bases). Germline lookup yields CDR1 SGHAT and CDR2 FQNNGV. V was shortened by 11 bases and J by 8 bases, with 24 bases between the two germline ends. The CDR3 length is 15 residues. The CDR3 spells CACNLWQGDGEKLFF. The DNA of the CDR3 is TGTGCCTGCAACTTATGGCAGGGTGATGGCGAAAAACTGTTTTTT.

The genes are TRBV12-3 or TRBV12-4 and TRBJ2-5, with 7 bases that match TRBD1. V lost 8 bases to trimming and J lost 2 bases; unmatched junction nucleotides: 2. This CDR3 region has 12 residues. The CDR3 loop reads CASWTGQETQYF. The CDR3 region has the DNA TGTGCCAGCTGGACAGGTCAAGAGACCCAGTACTTC.

Details on this clonotype: Possible read error: a much larger clone is one base away. The conserved phenylalanine or tryptophan is not found at the CDR3 terminus, so this likely reflects a read error. The rearrangement joins TRBV28 to TRBJ2-3, with 7 bases identical to TRBD2. The germline V gene encodes CDR1 MDHEN and CDR2 SYDVKM. The V segment lost 1 base and the J segment 5 bases; nucleotides outside the gene matches: 9. The CDR3 extends over 16 amino acids. The DNA of the CDR3 is TGTGCCAGCAGTTTATTTACGGGGGGAGTAAGAGATACGCAGTATTAT. Translation gives CASSLFTGGVRDTQYY.

The CDR3 DNA reads as TGCAGCGTTAGACAGGTCTGGAGAGATATGAAGTATTTT. This translates into CSVRQVWRDMKYF. The V and J genes are TRBV29-1 and TRBJ2-3; possibly TRBD1 for D (6 bases). The germline V gene encodes CDR1 SQVTM and CDR2 ANQGSEA. The V and J ends lost 5 bases and 13 bases respectively, with 22 bases between them. This CDR3 is built from 13 residues.

In the case of this clonotype: An end of the junction does not agree with germline; a read error may underlie this. The chain is built from TRBV12-3 or TRBV12-4 and TRBJ1-1; D unresolved. The CDR3 totals 13 residues. This CDR3 reads CASSLNSLTESSF. CDR3 DNA: TGTGCCAGCAGTTTAAATTCTCTCACTGAATCTTCCTTT.

To note about this clonotype: A junction end diverges from the germline sequence, so it may reflect a read error. This chain uses TRBV6-1 with TRBJ1-2; D is perhaps TRBD1 (5 bases). The CDR3 has 15 amino acids. Germline V gives CDR1 MNHNS, CDR2 SASEGT. CDR3 DNA sequence: TGTGGCAGCACCGAACCGGGACCGATGCGGGAAGGCTACACTTTC. It specifies CGSTEPGPMREGYTF.

As for this clonotype: It is unclear where the CDR3 begins or ends on the DNA, so no DNA is shown, and the CDR3 is as TCRdb lists it. The chain couples TRBV11-2 to TRBJ2-3; the D call in the table, TRBD1, was not verified against the DNA. The CDR3 spans 17 residues, counting both ends. Germline CDR1 is SGHAT and CDR2 is FQNNGV. The CDR3 loop is CVSSLVGAGSGEDTQYF.

As for this clonotype: At one of its ends the junction is not consistent with the germline gene, which may arise from a read error. The CDR3 DNA is TGTGCCAGCAGCTTGGGAGAAATGAACACTGAATCTTTCTTT. Its translation is CASSLGEMNTESFF. The chain recombines TRBV5-4 with TRBJ1-1; the D is unclear. This CDR3 region has 14 residues. The germline CDR1 and CDR2 sequences are SGHNT and YYREEE (reference sequence).

The chain recombines TRBV7-9 with TRBJ1-1, with D tentatively TRBD1 (5 bases). The CDR3 totals 13 residues. V was shortened by 6 bases and J by 7 bases, with 15 bases between the two germline ends. Germline CDR1 reads SEHNR; CDR2 reads FQNEAQ (reference sequence). In DNA, the CDR3 is TGTGCCAGCAGATTGGGCCCTGGGGGTGAAGCTTTCTTT. This sequence encodes CASRLGPGGEAFF.

This rearrangement joins TRBV10-1 to TRBJ2-5; tentatively, D is TRBD2 (6 bases). This CDR3 comprises 15 residues. CDR1 and CDR2 from the germline V gene are WNHNN and SYGVQD (reference sequence). V dropped 7 bases and J dropped 9 bases, with 24 bases sitting between them. For the CDR3, the DNA is TGCGCCAGCAATGAAAGGGACGGCCCCAGGGAGGCCCAGTACTTC. Translating gives CASNERDGPREAQYF.